The clone carrying this T cell receptor (beta chain) was observed many times. Its antigen is not known. Regions amplified from RNA transcripts were the TCR beta CDR3 regions. TCR CDR3 regions were first amplified by RT-PCR with HTBI primers. In TCRdb, the multiplex PCR reads were re-called with MiXCR into one record per CDR3 protein. The sample lists a few hundred thousand distinct CDR3 sequences, about a sixth occurring once. CDR3 length: 15 residues. V lost 2 bases, J lost 7 bases, and 12 bases lay in between. CDR1 and CDR2 from the germline V gene are MNHNS and SASEGT. The source of the sample is a study of T cells in Graves' hyperthyroidism and ophthalmopathy. Study results and caveats: Most clonotypes expanded in the thyroid (above 0.001) were also present in blood.

V and J are TRBV6-1 and TRBJ1-6; D is ambiguous. The TCR comes from a woman younger than 30 with Graves' hyperthyroidism. Sequenced material: blood. The CDR3 nucleotides read TGTGCCAGCAGTGAATATGAAGGTGCAAATTCACCCCTCCACTTT. This sequence encodes CASSEYEGANSPLHF.